Shown below are 32 T cell receptor beta chains from a single sample sequenced in a study of cytomegalovirus exposure and HLA in healthy donors. The study ran its PCR with 60 Vbeta and 13 Jbeta primers. TCRdb keeps only in-frame clones here, not all; method: immunoSEQ multiplex PCR. The table records roughly 140,000 clones, roughly 80% of them present only once. Sequencing input: PBMCs. The receptors originated from a man aged 25-40 years in good health and CMV-seropositive.

The rearrangement uses TRBV7-2 and TRBJ2-5, with D perhaps matching TRBD1 (9 bases). This CDR3 spans 15 amino acids. In germline, CDR1 is SGHTA, CDR2 FQGNSA. V was clipped by 5 bases and J by 5 bases, with 18 bases between them. CDR3 sequence (DNA): TGTGCCAGCAGCCCCTTAGCGGGGACAGGGGAGACCCAGTACTTC. Amino acid sequence: CASSPLAGTGETQYF.

This chain connects TRBV10-2 to TRBJ2-7, with D perhaps TRBD1 (5 bases). Germline values: CDR1 WSHSY, CDR2 SAAADI. V lost 6 bases and J lost 4, with 19 bases in between. The CDR3 has 15 residues. CDR3 region: CASSSGIIGPYEQYF. The CDR3 bases are TGCGCCAGCAGCTCAGGGATAATCGGTCCATACGAGCAGTACTTC.

V gene TRBV30 combines with J gene TRBJ1-4; no firm D call. The V end lost 3 bases, the J end lost 0 bases, and 8 bases lay between the germline ends. The germline V gene has CDR1 GTSNPN and CDR2 SVGIG (reference sequence). The CDR3 totals 14 residues. In DNA form, the CDR3 reads TGTGCCTGGAGGAGGGCTGCAACTAATGAAAAACTGTTTTTT. Its translation: CAWRRAATNEKLFF.

The chain is built from TRBV12-5 and TRBJ2-3, with 8 bases aligning to TRBD1. Germline lookup yields CDR1 LGHNT and CDR2 FRNRAP. The CDR3 contains 13 residues. Trimming cost V 6 bases and J 5 bases; bases outside gene matches: 4. CDR3 region: CASGATGGDTQYF. Here the CDR3 DNA reads TGTGCTAGTGGCGCAACAGGGGGAGATACGCAGTATTTT.

The gene calls are TRBV19 and TRBJ2-4, with D perhaps TRBD2 (6 bases). Germline V gene data show CDR1 as LNHDA and CDR2 as SQIVND (reference sequence). This CDR3 is built from 15 residues. Trimming removed 5 bases at V and 2 bases at J, with 13 bases between. CDR3 loop: CASSFRLVPKNIQYF. CDR3 in DNA: TGTGCCAGTAGTTTCAGACTAGTCCCCAAAAACATTCAGTACTTC.

About this clone: Compared with germline, one end of the junction differs, possibly owing to a read error. This CDR3 is CATSGQREGSNNEQFF. The CDR3 DNA is TGTGCCACCAGCGGTCAGCGGGAGGGCTCCAACAATGAGCAGTTCTTC. The V call is TRBV15, the J call TRBJ2-1; 10 bases agree with TRBD2. Per germline, CDR1 LNHNV and CDR2 YYDKDF (reference sequence). CDR3 size: 16 residues.

The chain has TRBV6-5 and TRBJ1-6, with D possibly matching TRBD1 (5 bases). V dropped 7 bases and J dropped 5 bases, with 9 bases sitting between them. Per germline, CDR1 MNHEY and CDR2 SVGAGI. The CDR3 loop spans 13 amino acids. The CDR3 here is CASKQGDNSPLHF. CDR3 DNA: TGTGCCAGCAAGCAGGGCGATAATTCACCCCTCCACTTT.

The chain joins TRBV5-1 to TRBJ1-2; D remains ambiguous. This CDR3 contains 15 residues. V was cut by 0 bases and J by 4 bases, with 13 bases left in between. The germline V gene has CDR1 SGHRS and CDR2 YFSETQ. In DNA, the CDR3 is TGCGCCAGCAGCTTGGCTACAGTCGGAGGCTATGGCTACACCTTC. Translation: CASSLATVGGYGYTF.

As regards this clone: An end of the junction does not agree with germline; a read error may underlie this. The rearrangement links TRBV7-2 to TRBJ2-1, with TRBD1 as a possible D gene (7 bases). CDR3 size: 17 residues. Germline CDR1 SGHTA, CDR2 FQGNSA. The CDR3 DNA reads TGTGCCACCAGCTTCCCCGCCCAGGGGGGCTCCTACAATGAGCAGTTCTTC. The encoded protein is CATSFPAQGGSYNEQFF.

This sequence joins TRBV27 and TRBJ2-7; TRBD2 agrees at 13 bases. The CDR3 extends over 15 amino acids. J gave up 10 bases and V 6 bases, and 12 bases lay outside the gene matches. The germline V gene has CDR1 MNHEY and CDR2 SMNVEV (reference sequence). In nucleotides, the CDR3 is TGTGCCAGCAGCCCTCCGGGACTAGCGGGATCACTACAGTACTTC. Protein: CASSPPGLAGSLQYF.

The chain links TRBV2 to TRBJ2-3, with D perhaps matching TRBD2 (5 bases). Trimming stripped 4 bases from V and 2 bases from J, with 13 bases between. Germline CDR1 is SNHLY and CDR2 is FYNNEI. The CDR3 loop spans 15 amino acids. CDR3 bases: TGTGCCAGCAGTGCCTTCCGGGATCTCACAGATACGCAGTATTTT. The encoded protein is CASSAFRDLTDTQYF.

In regard to this clone: One junction end does not reproduce the germline sequence, and a read error may be involved. The chain has TRBV7-9 and TRBJ2-6, with D possibly matching TRBD1 (5 bases). This CDR3 contains 18 residues. CDR1 and CDR2 from the germline V gene are SEHNR and FQNEAQ (reference sequence). The CDR3 region has the DNA TGTGCCAGCAGCTTAGGTTTTTCGTCCAGCTCTGGGGCCAACGGCCTGACTTTC. This codes for CASSLGFSSSSGANGLTF. The variable domain in full, with the rest retrieved from reference TRBV7-9 and TRBJ2-6, is DTGVSQNPRHKITKRGQNVTFRCDPISEHNRLYWYRQTLGQGPEFLTYFQNEAQLEKSRLLSDRFSAERPKGSFSTLEIQRTEQGDSAMYLCASSLGFSSSSGANGLTFGAGSRLTVL.

The V and J genes are TRBV7-9 and TRBJ1-4, with TRBD1 matching over 8 bases. V lost 5 bases, J lost 14 bases, and 13 bases stayed unmatched. The CDR3 spans 14 residues. The germline CDR1 and CDR2 sequences are SEHNR and FQNEAQ (reference sequence). The DNA of the CDR3 is TGTGCCAGCAGCCTAAGACAGGGGTTCGACTCGCTGTTTTTT. Amino acid sequence: CASSLRQGFDSLFF.

The CDR3 loop is CASLSLGTGRRNQPQHF. DNA for the CDR3: TGTGCCAGCCTATCTTTAGGGACAGGGCGGCGCAATCAGCCCCAGCATTTT. The chain uses TRBV28 and TRBJ1-5, with 9 nucleotides matching TRBD1. V shed 8 bases, J shed 2 bases, and the junction held 13 bases outside the gene matches. The CDR3 length is 17 residues. Germline CDR1 is MDHEN and CDR2 is SYDVKM.

The genes are TRBV27 and TRBJ1-2, with no clear D. V was pared by 8 bases and J by 4 bases, with 11 bases between. Germline CDR1 and CDR2: MNHEY and SMNVEV (reference sequence). This CDR3 has 12 amino acids. CDR3 sequence: CASRDTIYGYTF. In DNA, the CDR3 is TGTGCCAGCCGTGACACCATCTATGGCTACACCTTC.

The CDR3 DNA follows: TGTGCCAGCAGCTTAGGCAGGACAGGGAACGAGCAGTACTTC. The encoded protein is CASSLGRTGNEQYF. The rearrangement links TRBV7-9 to TRBJ2-7, with TRBD1 identical over 8 bases. Per the germline V gene, CDR1 is SEHNR and CDR2 is FQNEAQ (reference sequence). The CDR3 consists of 14 residues. Trimming removed 1 base from V and 5 bases from J; junction bases left unmatched: 4.

This chain connects TRBV9 to TRBJ2-1; 8 bases are a match to TRBD2. The CDR3 length is 17 residues. V gave up 3 bases and J gave up 0 bases; unmatched junction bases: 8. CDR1 and CDR2 (germline): SGDLS, YYNGEE. CDR3 region: CASSGTSGASSYNEQFF. In DNA, the CDR3 is TGTGCCAGCAGCGGAACTAGCGGTGCAAGCTCCTACAATGAGCAGTTCTTC.

The gene calls are TRBV5-1 and TRBJ2-1, with D possibly TRBD2 on 6 matching bases. The CDR3 extends over 13 amino acids. Looked up from germline, CDR1 is SGHRS and CDR2 is YFSETQ. The V and J ends lost 4 bases and 3 bases respectively, with 8 bases between them. CDR3: CASSPEGYNEQFF. CDR3 sequence (DNA): TGCGCCAGCAGCCCGGAGGGCTACAATGAGCAGTTCTTC.

This chain joins TRBV29-1 and TRBJ2-3, with D perhaps matching TRBD2 (6 bases). From germline, CDR1 is SQVTM and CDR2 ANQGSEA. The CDR3 is 16 residues long. This CDR3 reads CTRAGRVFPLADTQYF. CDR3 coding DNA: TGCACACGGGCGGGAAGGGTTTTCCCGCTGGCAGATACGCAGTATTTT.

V gene TRBV11-2 combines with J gene TRBJ2-3; D is perhaps TRBD1 (6 bases). The V gene's germline CDR1 is SGHAT and CDR2 FQNNGV. The CDR3 spans 17 residues. The V and J ends lost 5 bases and 2 bases respectively, with 20 bases between them. The DNA of the CDR3 is TGTGCCAGCAGCCCACTTCAGGGGTGGGCCTCCACAGATACGCAGTATTTT. It yields the protein CASSPLQGWASTDTQYF.

The J gene is TRBJ2-1, the V gene TRBV28, with D unclear. The CDR3 loop spans 14 amino acids. Trimming removed 7 bases from V and 3 bases from J, with 13 bases in between. The germline CDR1 and CDR2 sequences are MDHEN and SYDVKM. The chain's CDR3 is CASIRAPIYNEQFF. The DNA of the CDR3 is TGTGCCAGCATAAGAGCGCCTATCTACAATGAGCAGTTCTTC.

The chain carries TRBV6-6 and TRBJ1-1, with no clear D. Trimming shortened V by 5 bases and J by 1 base, and 11 bases separated the two germline ends. The length of the CDR3 is 14 residues. Germline V CDR1 and CDR2: MNHNY, SVGAGI (reference sequence). The CDR3 is CASSLRGRNTEAFF. The CDR3 DNA follows: TGTGCCAGCAGTCTTCGGGGAAGGAACACTGAAGCTTTCTTT.

The gene calls are TRBV7-9 and TRBJ1-2; a weak D match, TRBD1 (5 bases). The V and J ends lost 1 base and 5 bases respectively, with 11 bases between them. The germline V gene encodes CDR1 SEHNR and CDR2 FQNEAQ (reference sequence). The CDR3 runs to 14 residues. The CDR3 loop reads CASSLEGARYGYTF. CDR3 nucleotides: TGTGCCAGCAGCTTAGAAGGGGCTAGATATGGCTACACCTTC. The full variable domain, with the rest looked up from reference TRBV7-9 and TRBJ1-2, is DTGVSQNPRHKITKRGQNVTFRCDPISEHNRLYWYRQTLGQGPEFLTYFQNEAQLEKSRLLSDRFSAERPKGSFSTLEIQRTEQGDSAMYLCASSLEGARYGYTFGSGTRLTVV.

V and J are TRBV28 and TRBJ1-4; perhaps TRBD1 as D (6 bases). The CDR3 sequence is 15 residues long. Per the germline V gene, CDR1 is MDHEN and CDR2 is SYDVKM. The V end was cut by 7 bases, the J end by 1 base, with 13 bases between. The CDR3 spells CASKRGRGTNEKLFF. CDR3 nucleotides: TGTGCCAGCAAGAGGGGGAGGGGAACTAATGAAAAACTGTTTTTT.

The chain joins TRBV12-5 to TRBJ1-5; D is unresolved. The CDR3 covers 16 residues. Trimming shortened V by 0 bases and J by 0 bases, and 9 bases separated the two germline ends. The V gene's germline CDR1 is LGHNT and CDR2 FRNRAP. The CDR3 loop is CASGLVVGDSNQPQHF. Written as DNA, the CDR3 is TGTGCTAGTGGTTTGGTTGTCGGTGATAGCAATCAGCCCCAGCATTTT.

This clone was found a few times. This chain uses TRBV9 with TRBJ2-3; 7 bases agree with TRBD2. The V gene's germline CDR1 is SGDLS and CDR2 YYNGEE. The CDR3 runs to 15 residues. The ends lost 0 bases at V and 6 bases at J; junction bases unmatched: 7. In nucleotides, the CDR3 is TGTGCCAGCAGCGTAGTACTAGCGCCCCGGGATACGCAGTATTTT. It encodes CASSVVLAPRDTQYF.

The chain recombines TRBV7-9 with TRBJ2-4; no firm D call. The V gene's germline CDR1 is SEHNR and CDR2 FQNEAQ (reference sequence). This CDR3 spans 15 amino acids. V lost 6 bases to trimming and J lost 0 bases, with 12 bases between them. CDR3 sequence (DNA): TGTGCCAGCAGTTATAGTCTGCTAGCCAAAAACATTCAGTACTTC. It is translated as CASSYSLLAKNIQYF. Variable domain in full (rest from reference TRBV7-9 and TRBJ2-4): DTGVSQNPRHKITKRGQNVTFRCDPISEHNRLYWYRQTLGQGPEFLTYFQNEAQLEKSRLLSDRFSAERPKGSFSTLEIQRTEQGDSAMYLCASSYSLLAKNIQYFGAGTRLSVL.

The chain recombines TRBV6-1 with TRBJ2-7; D is undetermined. The CDR3 contains 15 residues. The germline V gene has CDR1 MNHNS and CDR2 SASEGT. In DNA, the CDR3 is TGTGCTCAGCAAACCCCGTATGGGCGCTCCTACGAGCAGTACTTC. It codes for CAQQTPYGRSYEQYF.

On this clone itself: Mismatch with germline at one junction end may stem from a read error. The chain uses TRBV6-5 and TRBJ2-2, with 13 bases aligning to TRBD2. Looked up from germline, CDR1 is MNHEY and CDR2 is SVGAGI. The CDR3 is 16 amino acids. The CDR3 bases are TGTGCCAGCAGTTCTGGGACTAGCGGGAACCCCGGGGAGCTGTTTTTT. Protein product: CASSSGTSGNPGELFF.

V gene TRBV2 combines with J gene TRBJ2-1; D is possibly TRBD1 (5 bases). V was pared by 7 bases and J by 4 bases, with 14 bases between. Germline loops: CDR1 SNHLY, CDR2 FYNNEI. The length of the CDR3 is 14 residues. The CDR3 region has the DNA TGTGCCAGCATGTTGAGACAGACGTACAATGAGCAGTTCTTC. Translating gives CASMLRQTYNEQFF. Complete variable domain (other parts from reference TRBV2 and TRBJ2-1): EPEVTQTPSHQVTQMGQEVILRCVPISNHLYFYWYRQILGQKVEFLVSFYNNEISEKSEIFDDQFSVERPDGSNFTLKIRSTKLEDSAMYFCASMLRQTYNEQFFGPGTRLTVL.

The chain is built from TRBV13 and TRBJ2-7; TRBD2 matches at 9 bases. V was pared by 5 bases and J by 0 bases, with 5 bases of the junction left unmatched. This CDR3 contains 15 residues. The germline V gene has CDR1 PRHDT and CDR2 FYEKMQ (reference sequence). The CDR3, as DNA: TGTGCCAGCAGCGCGCATAGCGGGGGCTCCTACGAGCAGTACTTC. This sequence encodes CASSAHSGGSYEQYF.

This clone was recorded a few times. V is TRBV2 and J is TRBJ2-1; TRBD2 matches at 8 bases. V lost 2 bases, J lost 7 bases, and 16 bases stayed unmatched. Germline V gene sequence: CDR1 SNHLY, CDR2 FYNNEI. CDR3 size: 18 residues. The CDR3 loop is CASSEIYAPGGLGNEQFF. CDR3 coding DNA: TGTGCCAGCAGTGAAATTTATGCTCCGGGGGGGCTGGGGAATGAGCAGTTCTTC.